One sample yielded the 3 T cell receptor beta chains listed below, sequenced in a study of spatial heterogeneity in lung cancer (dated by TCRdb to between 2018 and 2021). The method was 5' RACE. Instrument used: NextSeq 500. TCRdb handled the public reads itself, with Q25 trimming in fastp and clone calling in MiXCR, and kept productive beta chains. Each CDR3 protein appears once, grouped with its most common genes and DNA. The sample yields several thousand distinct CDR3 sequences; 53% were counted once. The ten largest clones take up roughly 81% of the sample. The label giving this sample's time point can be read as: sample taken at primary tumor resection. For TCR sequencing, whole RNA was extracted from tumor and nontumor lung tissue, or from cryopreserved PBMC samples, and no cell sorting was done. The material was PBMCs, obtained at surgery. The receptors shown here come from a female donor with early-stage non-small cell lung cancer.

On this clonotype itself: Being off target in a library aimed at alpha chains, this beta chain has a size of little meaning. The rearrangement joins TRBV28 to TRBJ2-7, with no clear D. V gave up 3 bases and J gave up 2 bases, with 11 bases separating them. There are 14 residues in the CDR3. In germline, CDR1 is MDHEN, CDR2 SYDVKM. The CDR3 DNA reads TGTGCCAGCAGTTTTTCGGGTCCACCCTACGAGCAGTACTTC. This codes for CASSFSGPPYEQYF.

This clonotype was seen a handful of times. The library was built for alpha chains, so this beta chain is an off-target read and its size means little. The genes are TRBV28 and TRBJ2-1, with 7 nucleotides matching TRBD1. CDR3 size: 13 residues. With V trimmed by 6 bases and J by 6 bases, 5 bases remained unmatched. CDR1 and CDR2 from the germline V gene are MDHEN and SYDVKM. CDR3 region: CASRIRGINEQFF. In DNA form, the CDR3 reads TGTGCCAGCAGAATCAGGGGGATCAATGAGCAGTTCTTC.

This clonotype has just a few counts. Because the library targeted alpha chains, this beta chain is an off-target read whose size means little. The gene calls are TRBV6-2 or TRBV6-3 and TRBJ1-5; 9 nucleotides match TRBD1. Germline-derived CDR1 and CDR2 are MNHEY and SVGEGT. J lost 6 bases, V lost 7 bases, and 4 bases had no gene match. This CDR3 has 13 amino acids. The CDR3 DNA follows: TGTGCCAGCACCGGACAGGGGTCTCAGCCCCAGCATTTT. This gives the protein CASTGQGSQPQHF.